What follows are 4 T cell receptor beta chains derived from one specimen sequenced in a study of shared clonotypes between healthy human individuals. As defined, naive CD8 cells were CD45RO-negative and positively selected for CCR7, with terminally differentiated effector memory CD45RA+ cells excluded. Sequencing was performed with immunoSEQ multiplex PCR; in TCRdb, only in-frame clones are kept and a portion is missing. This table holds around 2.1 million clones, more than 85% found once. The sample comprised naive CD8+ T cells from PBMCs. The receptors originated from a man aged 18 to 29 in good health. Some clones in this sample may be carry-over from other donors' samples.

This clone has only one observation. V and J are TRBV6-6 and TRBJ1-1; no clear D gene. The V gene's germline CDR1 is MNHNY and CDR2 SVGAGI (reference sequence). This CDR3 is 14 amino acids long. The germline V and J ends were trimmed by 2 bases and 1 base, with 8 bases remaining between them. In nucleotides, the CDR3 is TGTGCCAGCAGTTACGAGGGCCCGAACACTGAAGCTTTCTTT. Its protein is CASSYEGPNTEAFF.

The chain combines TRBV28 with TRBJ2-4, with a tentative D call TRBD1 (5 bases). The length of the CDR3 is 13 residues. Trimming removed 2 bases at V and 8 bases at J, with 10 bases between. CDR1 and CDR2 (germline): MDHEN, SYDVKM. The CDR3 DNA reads TGTGCCAGCAGTTTACAGGGCCCCGACATTCAGTACTTC. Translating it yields CASSLQGPDIQYF. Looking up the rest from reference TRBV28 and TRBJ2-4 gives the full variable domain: DVKVTQSSRYLVKRTGEKVFLECVQDMDHENMFWYRQDPGLGLRLIYFSYDVKMKEKGDIPEGYSVSREKKERFSLILESASTNQTSMYLCASSLQGPDIQYFGAGTRLSVL.

As DNA, the CDR3 is TGTGCCAGCAGTGGCCGGGACAAGATCTACGAGCAGTACTTC. This gives the protein CASSGRDKIYEQYF. The genes are TRBV2 and TRBJ2-7; D may be TRBD1 (6 bases). Germline V gene data show CDR1 as SNHLY and CDR2 as FYNNEI. This CDR3 contains 14 residues. V lost 4 bases and J lost 3, with 13 bases in between.

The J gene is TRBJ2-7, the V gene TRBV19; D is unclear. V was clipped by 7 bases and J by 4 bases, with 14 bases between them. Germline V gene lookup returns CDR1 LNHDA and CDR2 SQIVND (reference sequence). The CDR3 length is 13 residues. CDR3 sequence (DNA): TGTGCCAGTAACCCCGGATTAGGGTACGAGCAGTACTTC. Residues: CASNPGLGYEQYF.